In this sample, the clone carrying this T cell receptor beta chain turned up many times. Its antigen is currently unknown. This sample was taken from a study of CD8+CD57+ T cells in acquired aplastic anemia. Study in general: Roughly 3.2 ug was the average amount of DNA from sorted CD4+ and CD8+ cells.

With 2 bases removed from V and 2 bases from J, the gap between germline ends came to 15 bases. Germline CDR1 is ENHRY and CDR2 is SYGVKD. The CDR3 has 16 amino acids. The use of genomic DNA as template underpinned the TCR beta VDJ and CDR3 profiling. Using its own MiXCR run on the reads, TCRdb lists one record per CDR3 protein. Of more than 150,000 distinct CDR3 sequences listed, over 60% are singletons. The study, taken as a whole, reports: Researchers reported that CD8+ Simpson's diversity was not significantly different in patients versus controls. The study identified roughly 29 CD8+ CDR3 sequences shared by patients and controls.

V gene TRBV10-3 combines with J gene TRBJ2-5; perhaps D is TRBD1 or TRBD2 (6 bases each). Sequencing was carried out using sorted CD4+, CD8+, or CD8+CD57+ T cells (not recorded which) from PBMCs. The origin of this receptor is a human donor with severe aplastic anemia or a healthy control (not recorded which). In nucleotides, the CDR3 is TGTGCCATCAGTGAGAATAGGGCGGGACAACAAGAGACCCAGTACTTC. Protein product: CAISENRAGQQETQYF.